This is a list of T cell receptor beta chains from one sample in a study of beta chain features in type 1 diabetes. The method was immunoSEQ multiplex PCR; TCRdb's version includes in-frame clones alone and lacks a portion of them. The sample lists about 650,000 clones, around an eighth occurring once. Material for sequencing was naive CD4+ T cells from blood. These TCRs come from a man younger than 40 with type 1 diabetes. Each CDR3 is given with its conserved first and last residue. A D gene is named only where the DNA matches it firmly. Where a row states a size, it is once, few, many or the class of an expanded clone; other rows omit it.

>TRBV9|TRBJ1-5|TRBD1|few
CASSPPKGTGSDQPQHF
TGTGCCAGCAGCCCCCCTAAAGGGACAGGTAGCGATCAGCCCCAGCATTTT
>TRBV6-5|TRBJ1-1|.|.
CASSYSGTLNTEAFF
TGTGCCAGCAGTTACTCCGGGACGTTGAACACTGAAGCTTTCTTT
>TRBV4-3|TRBJ2-1|.|.
CASSQEGRGRAPGRSYNEQFF
TGCGCCAGCAGCCAAGAAGGCCGGGGGAGAGCCCCAGGGCGCTCCTACAATGAGCAGTTCTTC
>TRBV6-1|TRBJ2-7|.|.
CATLFGGRDEQYF
TGTGCCACCCTATTTGGGGGGCGCGACGAGCAGTACTTC
>TRBV11-2|TRBJ1-4|.|few
CASSPGNSHEKLFF
TGTGCCAGCAGCCCGGGGAATTCTCATGAAAAACTGTTTTTT
>TRBV7-2|TRBJ2-1|TRBD2|few
CASSVASGGAYEQFF
TGTGCCAGCAGCGTCGCCAGCGGGGGGGCCTATGAGCAGTTCTTC
>TRBV6-6|TRBJ2-5|.|few
CASSPAETQYF
TGTGCCAGCAGCCCGGCGGAGACCCAGTACTTC
>TRBV29-1|TRBJ1-4|.|few
CSAEGILKGKLFF
TGCAGCGCCGAGGGAATCCTAAAAGGAAAACTGTTTTTT
>TRBV7-7|TRBJ1-5|.|few
CASSLAFDQPQHF
TGTGCTAGCAGCTTAGCGTTTGATCAGCCCCAGCATTTT
>TRBV7-6|TRBJ2-1|.|.
CASSLEGVVNNEQFF
TGTGCCAGCAGCCTTGAGGGGGTTGTAAACAATGAGCAGTTCTTC
>TRBV11-2|TRBJ2-1|.|.
CASRGTHTGEQFF
TGTGCCAGCCGCGGGACCCACACGGGTGAGCAGTTCTTC
>TRBV11-1|TRBJ2-5|.|few
CASSVGRETQYF
TGTGCCAGCAGCGTGGGACGGGAGACCCAGTACTTC
>TRBV5-1|TRBJ2-2|.|.
CASSMTGEDTGELFF
TGCGCCAGCAGCATGACAGGCGAGGACACCGGGGAGCTGTTTTTT
>TRBV5-1|TRBJ1-5|TRBD1|few
CASRTGIDQPQHF
TGCGCCAGCAGGACAGGGATCGATCAGCCCCAGCATTTT
>TRBV4-3|TRBJ2-1|TRBD2|.
CASSQETRLAVDNEQFF
TGCGCCAGCAGCCAAGAGACGCGACTAGCGGTAGACAATGAGCAGTTCTTC
>TRBV6-6|TRBJ1-2|TRBD1|few
CASSGAGQANYGYTF
TGTGCCAGCAGTGGTGCGGGACAGGCTAACTATGGCTACACCTTC
>TRBV7-2|TRBJ2-3|TRBD2|few
CASTPGLAAADTQYF
TGTGCCAGCACACCGGGACTAGCGGCGGCAGATACGCAGTATTTT
>TRBV7-2|TRBJ1-2|.|.
CASTTNGGDTYGYTF
TGTGCCAGCACCACTAATGGTGGGGACACCTATGGCTACACCTTC
>TRBV7-9|TRBJ1-1|.|.
CASSLATGMNTEAFF
TGTGCCAGCAGCTTAGCTACCGGGATGAACACTGAAGCTTTCTTT
>TRBV2|TRBJ2-1|.|.
CASSWTSDEQFF
TGTGCCAGCAGTTGGACATCCGATGAGCAGTTCTTC
>TRBV18|TRBJ2-7|TRBD1|.
CASSPSGTAGDEQYF
TGTGCCAGCTCACCGTCCGGGACAGCAGGCGACGAGCAGTACTTC
>TRBV7-9|TRBJ1-2|.|few
CASSLAQGYGYTF
TGTGCCAGCAGCTTAGCTCAGGGGTATGGCTACACCTTC
>TRBV5-1|TRBJ1-5|.|.
CASSLDADQPQHF
TGCGCCAGCAGCTTGGATGCAGATCAGCCCCAGCATTTT
>TRBV5-1|TRBJ2-3|TRBD2|few
CASSPGLAGGTDTQYF
TGCGCCAGCAGCCCTGGACTAGCGGGGGGCACAGATACGCAGTATTTT
>TRBV29-1|TRBJ1-5|.|few
CSVRGGNSNQPQHF
TGCAGCGTCCGAGGGGGAAATAGCAATCAGCCCCAGCATTTT
>TRBV7-6|TRBJ1-6|.|few
CASSFVQGTNSPLHF
TGTGCCAGCAGCTTTGTGCAGGGGACAAATTCACCCCTCCACTTT
>TRBV4-1|TRBJ2-3|TRBD2|.
CASRDRGLESTDTQYF
TGCGCCAGCAGAGATCGGGGACTAGAGAGCACAGATACGCAGTATTTT
>TRBV7-9|TRBJ2-1|.|few
CASSFGGGLPYNEQFF
TGTGCCAGCAGCTTTGGCGGGGGCCTCCCCTACAATGAGCAGTTCTTC
>TRBV2|TRBJ2-7|.|few
CASSVGNGEQYF
TGTGCCAGCAGTGTCGGTAACGGAGAACAGTACTTC
>TRBV9|TRBJ1-2|.|few
CASSVGWGYGYTF
TGTGCCAGCAGCGTAGGATGGGGCTATGGCTACACCTTC
>TRBV7-9|TRBJ1-1|.|few
CASSYLAGDTEAFF
TGTGCCAGCAGCTACTTAGCAGGAGACACTGAAGCTTTCTTT
>TRBV28|TRBJ2-7|.|.
CASSVEGVGKNEQYF
TGTGCCAGCAGCGTCGAGGGGGTAGGGAAAAACGAGCAGTACTTC
>TRBV7-9|TRBJ2-5|TRBD1|.
CASSPPGQGYETQYF
TGTGCCAGCAGCCCGCCGGGACAGGGTTACGAGACCCAGTACTTC
>TRBV7-2|TRBJ2-7|.|few
CASSPDGTSSSYEQYF
TGTGCCAGCAGCCCGGACGGAACATCGAGCTCCTACGAGCAGTACTTC
>TRBV11-2|TRBJ1-2|.|few
CASSGGSPAGYTF
TGTGCCAGCAGCGGGGGGAGCCCGGCGGGCTACACCTTC
>TRBV5-6|TRBJ1-3|.|.
CASSLGGLGNTIYF
TGTGCCAGCAGCTTGGGAGGACTTGGAAACACCATATATTTT
>TRBV7-2|TRBJ1-5|.|.
CASSLERRGNQPQHF
TGTGCCAGCAGCTTAGAGCGGAGAGGCAATCAGCCCCAGCATTTT
>TRBV4-3|TRBJ2-7|TRBD1|.
CASSQDRDRDYEQYF
TGCGCCAGCAGCCAGGACCGGGACAGGGACTACGAGCAGTACTTC
>TRBV7-9|TRBJ1-5|.|few
CASSLGGGGSNQPQHF
TGTGCCAGCAGCTTAGGGGGAGGAGGAAGCAATCAGCCCCAGCATTTT
>TRBV10-3|TRBJ1-2|.|.
CAISEGEGTYGYTF
TGTGCCATCAGTGAGGGGGAGGGTACCTATGGCTACACCTTC
>TRBV27|TRBJ2-2|.|few
CASSLWQDTGELFF
TGTGCCAGCAGTTTATGGCAGGACACCGGGGAGCTGTTTTTT
>TRBV19|TRBJ1-5|.|few
CASRGTGVSNQPQHF
TGTGCCAGTAGAGGAACAGGAGTTAGCAATCAGCCCCAGCATTTT
>TRBV10-3|TRBJ2-1|TRBD2|few
CAISAEVAGGNEQFF
TGTGCCATCAGTGCAGAAGTAGCGGGGGGCAATGAGCAGTTCTTC
>TRBV28|TRBJ1-2|.|few
CASSLPPGVYGYTF
TGTGCCAGCAGTTTACCCCCGGGGGTCTATGGCTACACCTTC
>TRBV5-1|TRBJ2-5|TRBD1|.
CASSFTGTGGETQYF
TGCGCCAGCAGTTTCACCGGGACAGGAGGGGAGACCCAGTACTTC
>TRBV7-2|TRBJ1-1|.|few
CASSPPVNTEAFF
TGTGCCAGCAGCCCCCCAGTGAACACTGAAGCTTTCTTT
>TRBV7-9|TRBJ2-3|.|.
CASSTSGTDTQYF
TGTGCCAGCAGCACCTCGGGGACAGATACGCAGTATTTT
>TRBV7-2|TRBJ1-3|.|few
CASSLAGRPSGNTIYF
TGTGCCAGCAGCTTAGCGGGCAGGCCCTCTGGAAACACCATATATTTT
>TRBV5-1|TRBJ2-5|.|.
CASSLVSPEETQYF
TGCGCCAGCAGCTTGGTTAGCCCCGAGGAGACCCAGTACTTC
>TRBV5-1|TRBJ2-3|.|few
CASTPRGLGDTQYF
TGCGCCAGCACCCCAAGGGGTTTGGGAGATACGCAGTATTTT
>TRBV28|TRBJ1-2|TRBD1|.
CASSPGTGANYGYTF
TGTGCCAGCAGTCCCGGGACAGGGGCTAACTATGGCTACACCTTC
>TRBV5-1|TRBJ2-3|TRBD2|few
CASSFIAGSTDTQYF
TGCGCCAGCAGCTTCATAGCGGGGTCCACAGATACGCAGTATTTT
>TRBV28|TRBJ2-7|.|few
CASSLATEPYEQYF
TGTGCCAGCAGTTTGGCGACAGAGCCCTACGAGCAGTACTTC
>TRBV7-9|TRBJ2-1|.|few
CASPLSFDSIISSYNEQFF
TGTGCCAGTCCCCTTTCTTTCGACAGTATCATTAGCTCCTACAATGAGCAGTTCTTC
>TRBV5-1|TRBJ1-5|.|.
CASSPGLSNQPQHF
TGCGCCAGCAGCCCCGGACTTAGCAATCAGCCCCAGCATTTT
>TRBV11-3|TRBJ1-2|.|.
CASSLAGSYGYTF
TGTGCCAGCAGCTTAGCTGGAAGCTATGGCTACACCTTC
>TRBV19|TRBJ2-7|.|few
CATSFVGTGAYEQYF
TGTGCCACCTCTTTTGTCGGGACGGGGGCGTACGAGCAGTACTTC
>TRBV20-1|TRBJ1-6|.|few
CSAAEIQALHF
TGCAGTGCTGCCGAAATTCAGGCCCTCCACTTT
>TRBV6-5|TRBJ1-6|.|.
CASSYPTRGNNSPLHF
TGTGCCAGCAGTTACCCGACGCGGGGGAATAATTCACCCCTCCACTTT